The clone carrying this T cell receptor (beta chain) turned up a few times. The CDR3 totals 16 residues. V lost 2 bases to trimming and J lost 0 bases, with 11 bases between them. Germline V CDR1 and CDR2: KGHSY, FQNENV. The data derive from a study of beta chain features in type 1 diabetes. Expressed TCRB transcripts were sequenced, since all the RNA that had been isolated was reverse transcribed. The protocol was immunoSEQ multiplex PCR, while the TCRdb copy is restricted to in-frame clones and leaves out a portion. The table has roughly 230,000 clones, over 8.5% seen once. The sequencing sample was made of naive CD4+ T cells from blood. This sequence originates from a woman aged 18-29 years in good health. This rearrangement joins TRBV16 to TRBJ1-5, with a possible D match to TRBD1 (5 bases). The DNA of the CDR3 is TGTGCCAGCAGCCAAACGACAGTTTATAGCAATCAGCCCCAGCATTTT. Translating it yields CASSQTTVYSNQPQHF.